This T cell receptor (beta chain) was sequenced in a study of T-cell memory formation after mild COVID-19. General study points: Later expanders leaned CD4+, whereas day 15 to 85 contracting clones were balanced CD4/CD8.

Trimming left V 3 bases short and J 5 bases short, with 14 bases between. Germline lookup yields CDR1 LNHDA and CDR2 SQIVND (reference sequence). This CDR3 contains 15 residues. This clonotype was found a few times. What it binds is not known. One entry per CDR3 protein, called by TCRdb with MiXCR from the 5' RACE reads. The sample holds approximately 340,000 distinct CDR3 sequences, around 15% seen once. This TCR was recovered from a young man who had mild COVID-19 (a few samples of this study predate the infection). Cell type and time point are not known. The chain employs TRBV19 and TRBJ2-1, with D unclear. The sequencing input was PBMCs or a T cell subset sorted from them (not recorded which). This chain's CDR3 is CASSMSPQGHNEQFF. The CDR3 DNA follows: TGTGCCAGTAGTATGTCGCCACAAGGCCACAATGAGCAGTTCTTC.